This T cell receptor beta chain was sequenced during a study of vaccination and CD4 T cells after COVID-19. Sequencing of the DNA from cultured CD4+ T cells was carried out with the Oncomine TCR Beta short-read assay. One entry per CDR3 protein, called by TCRdb with MiXCR from the PCR reads. The sample lists roughly 23,000 distinct CDR3 sequences, about 42% seen once, with approximately 19% in the top ten. Germline V gene data show CDR1 as SGHNT and CDR2 as YYREEE (reference sequence). Trimming removed 4 bases at V and 0 bases at J, with 10 bases between. CDR3 length: 14 residues. This clonotype has a single count. Its antigen is not identified. As for treatment: 10-day PBMC culture with coronavirus spike peptide pools or control peptides (ViraFEST assay).

This sequence joins TRBV5-4 and TRBJ1-1, with D perhaps TRBD1 (5 bases). Source: CD4+ T cells from blood, cultured in vitro, taken before SARS-CoV-2 vaccination. The sequence was obtained from a human donor who received a COVID-19 vaccine. DNA of the CDR3: TGTGCCAGCAGCCGACAGACCTTGAACACTGAAGCTTTCTTT. Translation: CASSRQTLNTEAFF.